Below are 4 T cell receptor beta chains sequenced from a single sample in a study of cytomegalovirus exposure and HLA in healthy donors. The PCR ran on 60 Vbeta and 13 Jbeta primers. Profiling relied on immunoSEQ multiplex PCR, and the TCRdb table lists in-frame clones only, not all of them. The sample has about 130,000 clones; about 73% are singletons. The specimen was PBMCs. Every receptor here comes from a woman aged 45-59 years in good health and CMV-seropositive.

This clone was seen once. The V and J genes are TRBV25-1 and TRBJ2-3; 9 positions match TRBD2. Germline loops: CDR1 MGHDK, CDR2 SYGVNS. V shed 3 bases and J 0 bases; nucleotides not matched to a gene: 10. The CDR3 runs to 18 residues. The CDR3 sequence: CASSEMRRGGTSTDTQYF. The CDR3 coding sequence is TGTGCCAGCAGTGAGATGAGGCGGGGGGGAACTAGCACAGATACGCAGTATTTT. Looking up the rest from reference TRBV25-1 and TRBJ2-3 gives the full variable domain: EADIYQTPRYLVIGTGKKITLECSQTMGHDKMYWYQQDPGMELHLIHYSYGVNSTEKGDLSSESTVSRIRTEHFPLTLESARPSHTSQYLCASSEMRRGGTSTDTQYFGPGTRLTVL.

CDR3 sequence (DNA): TGTGCAAGTCGCTCGGACAGGGGGCACGCTGAAGCTTTCTTT. Translating it yields CASRSDRGHAEAFF. The rearrangement links TRBV12-2 to TRBJ1-1; the table calls TRBD1, which could not be checked here. TRBV12-2 is a listed pseudogene. This CDR3 spans 14 amino acids.

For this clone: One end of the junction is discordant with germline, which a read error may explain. The CDR3 DNA follows: TGCGCCAGCAGCACAGGAGGGACGGAGAACTATGGCTACCCCTTC. Translated: CASSTGGTENYGYPF. This chain joins TRBV5-1 and TRBJ1-2, with D maybe TRBD1 (5 bases). Per germline, CDR1 SGHRS and CDR2 YFSETQ. The CDR3 consists of 15 residues. Full variable domain (rest looked up from reference TRBV5-1 and TRBJ1-2): KAGVTQTPRYLIKTRGQQVTLSCSPISGHRSVSWYQQTPGQGLQFLFEYFSETQRNKGNFPGRFSGRQFSNSRSEMNVSTLELGDSALYLCASSTGGTENYGYPFGSGTRLTVV.

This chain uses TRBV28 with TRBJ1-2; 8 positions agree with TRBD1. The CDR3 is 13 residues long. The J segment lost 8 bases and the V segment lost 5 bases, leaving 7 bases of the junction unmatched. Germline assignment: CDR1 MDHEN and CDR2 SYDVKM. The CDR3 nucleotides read TGTGCCAGCAGTCTGGACAGGGTGGGCGGCTACACCTTC. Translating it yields CASSLDRVGGYTF.